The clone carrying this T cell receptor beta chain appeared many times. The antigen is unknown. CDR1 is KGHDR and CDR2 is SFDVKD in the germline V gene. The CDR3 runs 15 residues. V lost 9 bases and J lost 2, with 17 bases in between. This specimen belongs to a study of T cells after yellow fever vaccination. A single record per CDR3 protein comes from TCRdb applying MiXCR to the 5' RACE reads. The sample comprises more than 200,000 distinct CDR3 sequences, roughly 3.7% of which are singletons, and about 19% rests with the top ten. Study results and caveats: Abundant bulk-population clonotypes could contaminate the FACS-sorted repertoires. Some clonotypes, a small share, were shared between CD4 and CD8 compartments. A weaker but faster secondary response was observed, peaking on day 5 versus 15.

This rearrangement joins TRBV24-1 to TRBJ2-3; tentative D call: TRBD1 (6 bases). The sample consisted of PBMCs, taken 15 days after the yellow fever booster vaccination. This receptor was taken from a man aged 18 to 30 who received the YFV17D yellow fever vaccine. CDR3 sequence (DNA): TGTGCCACCTCAGCATTGGGACAACCCACAGATACGCAGTATTTT. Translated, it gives CATSALGQPTDTQYF.